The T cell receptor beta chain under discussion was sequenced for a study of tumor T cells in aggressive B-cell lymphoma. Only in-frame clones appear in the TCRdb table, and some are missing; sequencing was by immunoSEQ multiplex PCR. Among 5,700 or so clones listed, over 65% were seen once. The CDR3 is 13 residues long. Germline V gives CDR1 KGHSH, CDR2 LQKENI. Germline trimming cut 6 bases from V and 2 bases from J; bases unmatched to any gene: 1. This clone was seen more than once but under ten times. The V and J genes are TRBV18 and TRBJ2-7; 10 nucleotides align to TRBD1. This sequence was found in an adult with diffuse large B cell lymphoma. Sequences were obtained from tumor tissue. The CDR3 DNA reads TGTGCCAGCTCCGGGACAGGGGCCTACGAGCAGTACTTC. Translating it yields CASSGTGAYEQYF.